A single sample gave rise to the 22 T cell receptor beta chains below, sequenced in a study of T cell changes during pregnancy in multiple sclerosis. The table came from immunoSEQ multiplex PCR; TCRdb's copy has only in-frame clones and leaves some out. The repertoire holds 65,000 to 90,000 clones, with 92% as singletons. The sequencing used peripheral blood, collected before pregnancy. The receptor set was obtained from a female donor with multiple sclerosis, enrolled in a pregnancy study.

V gene TRBV5-1 combines with J gene TRBJ2-7; a possible D gene is TRBD2 (5 bases). The CDR3 runs 13 residues. Germline V gene data show CDR1 as SGHRS and CDR2 as YFSETQ. Between the trimmed V and J ends, which lost 0 bases and 9 bases, there was a span of 13 bases. CDR3 protein: CASSLAGLSGQYF. CDR3 sequence (DNA): TGCGCCAGCAGCTTGGCCGGACTCTCTGGGCAGTACTTC.

This clone is a singleton in its sample. V gene TRBV30 combines with J gene TRBJ2-2; TRBD2 is a possible D gene (6 bases). The length of the CDR3 is 14 residues. V was clipped by 5 bases and J by 6 bases, with 16 bases between them. Germline V gene data show CDR1 as GTSNPN and CDR2 as SVGIG (reference sequence). CDR3 in amino acids: CAWAGLASAGELFF. For the CDR3, the DNA is TGTGCCTGGGCGGGGCTAGCGAGCGCCGGGGAGCTGTTTTTT.

CDR3 DNA sequence: TGCGCCAGCAGCCGGATTGTTAGCGGGAGGGGAACCTACGAGCAGTACTTC. Translating it yields CASSRIVSGRGTYEQYF. The chain carries TRBV4-1 and TRBJ2-7; TRBD2 aligns across 11 bases. V gave up 4 bases and J gave up 2 bases; unmatched junction bases: 10. Germline loops: CDR1 MGHRA, CDR2 YSYEKL. The CDR3 has 17 amino acids.

The chain carries TRBV6-5 and TRBJ2-1, with D maybe TRBD2 (5 bases). From germline, CDR1 is MNHEY and CDR2 SVGAGI. The germline V and J ends were trimmed by 6 bases and 4 bases, with 16 bases remaining between them. The CDR3 is made up of 15 amino acids. This chain's CDR3 is CASSPGLGPYNEQFF. The CDR3 DNA sequence: TGTGCCAGCAGCCCCGGACTGGGCCCTTACAATGAGCAGTTCTTC.

The chain has TRBV19 and TRBJ2-7, with a possible D match to TRBD1 (6 bases). Germline-derived CDR1 and CDR2 are LNHDA and SQIVND (reference sequence). The CDR3 consists of 14 residues. V was cut by 10 bases and J by 2 bases, with 18 bases left in between. The CDR3 spells CATKIQGSTYEQYF. The CDR3 DNA follows: TGTGCCACTAAAATTCAGGGGAGCACCTACGAGCAGTACTTC.

This chain links TRBV11-3 with TRBJ1-1; D is ambiguous. Trimming took 2 bases from V and 8 from J, leaving 12 bases between them. Germline V gives CDR1 SGHNT, CDR2 YENEEA. The CDR3 covers 13 residues. Here the CDR3 reads CASSLRERVEAFF. The CDR3 DNA follows: TGTGCCAGCAGCTTAAGAGAGCGAGTCGAAGCTTTCTTT. Full variable domain (remainder filled in from reference TRBV11-3 and TRBJ1-1): EAGVVQSPRYKIIEKKQPVAFWCNPISGHNTLYWYLQNLGQGPELLIRYENEEAVDDSQLPKDRFSAERLKGVDSTLKIQPAELGDSAVYLCASSLRERVEAFFGQGTRLTVV.

The chain employs TRBV5-4 and TRBJ2-7, with TRBD2 matching over 11 bases. Germline V lookup: CDR1 SGHNT, CDR2 YYREEE (reference sequence). The CDR3 length is 16 residues. The V gene end was trimmed by 4 bases and the J gene end by 3 bases; junction bases not matched to a gene: 9. This CDR3 is CASSLRGLAESYEQYF. The CDR3 DNA sequence: TGTGCCAGCAGCCTCAGGGGACTAGCGGAAAGCTACGAGCAGTACTTC.

This clone turned up a few times. The chain links TRBV5-8 to TRBJ2-1; TRBD2 aligns across 13 bases. CDR1 is SGHTS, CDR2 YDEGEE, per germline. The V gene end was trimmed by 4 bases and the J gene end by 8 bases; junction bases not matched to a gene: 15. The CDR3 runs to 18 residues. CDR3 nucleotide sequence: TGTGCCAGCAGCCCTGGACTAGCGGGAGTCCTAGCTGTCTATGAGCAGTTCTTC. Translating gives CASSPGLAGVLAVYEQFF.

This clone came up a few times. This chain connects TRBV19 to TRBJ1-1, with D unclear. Per germline, CDR1 LNHDA and CDR2 SQIVND (reference sequence). The CDR3 contains 14 residues. Trimming pared 2 bases from V and 1 base from J, leaving 8 bases between. The CDR3 is CASSISNWNTEAFF. CDR3 DNA sequence: TGTGCCAGTAGTATAAGTAACTGGAACACTGAAGCTTTCTTT.

The chain links TRBV27 to TRBJ2-3, with a possible D match to TRBD2 (6 bases). The CDR3 totals 13 residues. CDR1 and CDR2 from the germline V gene are MNHEY and SMNVEV (reference sequence). V lost 5 bases, J lost 2 bases, and 8 bases lay in between. The CDR3 spells CASSPDYTDTQYF. The CDR3 DNA sequence: TGTGCCAGCAGTCCGGACTACACAGATACGCAGTATTTT.

J is TRBJ2-7 and V is TRBV13, with TRBD2 matching 13 bases. Germline values: CDR1 PRHDT, CDR2 FYEKMQ (reference sequence). The CDR3 covers 19 residues. V lost 4 bases to trimming and J lost 0 bases; unmatched junction nucleotides: 12. The DNA for the CDR3 is TGTGCCAGCAGCTCCTATTCTGGACTAGCGGGGGTGAGCTCCTACGAGCAGTACTTC. This sequence encodes CASSSYSGLAGVSSYEQYF.

V usage is TRBV19 and J usage is TRBJ1-1; maybe TRBD1 (5 bases). Deletions cut 7 bases from V and 1 base from J, with 13 bases between. The CDR3 contains 14 residues. The germline CDR1 and CDR2 sequences are LNHDA and SQIVND (reference sequence). CDR3 DNA sequence: TGTGCCAGTAAGTATCGGGGGACGAACACTGAAGCTTTCTTT. Protein sequence: CASKYRGTNTEAFF.

This chain joins TRBV7-9 and TRBJ2-2, with 13 bases fitting TRBD2. After removal of 11 bases from V and 1 base from J, the junction contained 7 bases not matched to a gene. CDR1 and CDR2 from the germline V gene are SEHNR and FQNEAQ (reference sequence). There are 16 residues in the CDR3. The CDR3, as DNA: TGTGCCGGCCGGGGACTAGCGGGATTGAACACCGGGGAGCTGTTTTTT. This encodes CAGRGLAGLNTGELFF.

The chain has TRBV10-3 and TRBJ2-7; TRBD2 aligns across 10 bases. The CDR3 sequence is 16 residues long. Trimming at V came to 1 base and at J to 2 bases, leaving 5 bases not matched to a gene. Per the germline V gene, CDR1 is ENHRY and CDR2 is SYGVKD. DNA of the CDR3: TGTGCCATCAGTGAGTTAGGACTAGCGGAGACCTACGAGCAGTACTTC. The encoded protein is CAISELGLAETYEQYF.

V usage is TRBV6-5 and J usage is TRBJ1-6; D possibly corresponds to TRBD1 (5 bases). Trimming cost V 7 bases and J 10 bases, with 17 bases left between them. Germline assignment: CDR1 MNHEY and CDR2 SVGAGI. The CDR3 has 14 amino acids. The CDR3 is CASIAVQGQSPLHF. The CDR3, as DNA: TGTGCCAGCATCGCCGTCCAGGGCCAATCACCCCTCCACTTT.

The J gene is TRBJ1-2, the V gene TRBV4-1; TRBD1 might be the D (5 bases). CDR3 length: 14 amino acids. In germline, CDR1 is MGHRA, CDR2 YSYEKL. V was trimmed by 1 base and J by 2 bases, leaving 8 bases between them. CDR3 loop: CASSQGQINYGYTF. The CDR3 DNA reads TGCGCCAGCAGCCAAGGACAGATAAACTATGGCTACACCTTC.

The chain carries TRBV7-2 and TRBJ1-1; the D gene is possibly TRBD1 (5 bases). CDR3 length: 15 residues. The germline V and J ends were trimmed by 3 bases and 0 bases, with 11 bases remaining between them. The germline V gene has CDR1 SGHTA and CDR2 FQGNSA. The CDR3 reads CASSLQGGMNTEAFF. Written as DNA, the CDR3 is TGTGCCAGCAGCTTGCAGGGAGGGATGAACACTGAAGCTTTCTTT.

V and J are TRBV4-3 and TRBJ1-1; 8 positions match TRBD1. This CDR3 is 15 amino acids long. Germline V CDR1 and CDR2: LGHNA, YSLEER. V shed 2 bases and J 4 bases; nucleotides not matched to a gene: 6. CDR3 DNA sequence: TGCGCCAGCAGCCAAAACAGGGGGGGTGTCACTGAAGCTTTCTTT. Amino acids: CASSQNRGGVTEAFF.

This chain connects TRBV11-3 to TRBJ2-2, with D maybe TRBD2 (6 bases). Germline values: CDR1 SGHNT, CDR2 YENEEA. The CDR3 spans 16 residues. Deletions cut 5 bases from V and 2 bases from J, with 15 bases between. As DNA, the CDR3 is TGTGCCAGCAGCACCGGGACTCCCTTTAACACCGGGGAGCTGTTTTTT. Protein product: CASSTGTPFNTGELFF.

This clone was detected once. The chain links TRBV13 to TRBJ2-1; D not resolved. From germline, CDR1 is PRHDT and CDR2 FYEKMQ (reference sequence). This CDR3 comprises 17 residues. V was trimmed by 5 bases and J by 4 bases, leaving 21 bases between them. CDR3 sequence reads: CASSRTSGILFYNEQFF. The CDR3 nucleotides read TGTGCCAGCAGCAGAACATCAGGCATCCTATTTTACAATGAGCAGTTCTTC.

This chain links TRBV4-1 with TRBJ1-3; 9 bases agree with TRBD1. This CDR3 has 19 amino acids. Germline V gives CDR1 MGHRA, CDR2 YSYEKL. With V trimmed by 4 bases and J by 2 bases, 15 bases remained unmatched. CDR3: CASSRAAATGGLTGNTIYF. CDR3 DNA sequence: TGCGCCAGCAGCCGCGCCGCAGCAACAGGGGGCTTAACTGGAAACACCATATATTTT.

V usage is TRBV6-4 and J usage is TRBJ2-1; a weak D match, TRBD1 (6 bases). The V end was cut by 5 bases, the J end by 1 base, with 9 bases between. This CDR3 region has 14 residues. CDR1 is MRHNA, CDR2 SNTAGT, per germline. The CDR3: CASSQDSSYNEQFF. The CDR3 DNA reads TGTGCCAGCAGTCAGGACAGTTCCTACAATGAGCAGTTCTTC.